The sequence of this TCR beta chain was determined in a study of blood T cell repertoires in COVID-19. Measured with immunoSEQ multiplex PCR; TCRdb has only the in-frame clones, and not every one. The sample lists about 400,000 clones, 70% to 90% seen once, with roughly 1.8% in the top ten. The clonotype was recovered from a young woman with acute COVID-19. Sequences were obtained from PBMCs or T cells enriched from blood (not recorded which).

The CDR3 nucleotides are TGCAGCGCCCTGGGGCAGGTGGGGACCGGGGAGCTGTTTTTT. Protein product: CSALGQVGTGELFF. The chain recombines TRBV29-1 with TRBJ2-2, with a possible D match to TRBD1 (5 bases). The V gene's germline CDR1 is SQVTM and CDR2 ANQGSEA. Trimming took 7 bases from V and 5 from J, leaving 17 bases between them. This CDR3 region has 14 residues.